This T cell receptor beta chain was captured by sequencing in a study of T cell changes during pregnancy in multiple sclerosis. Trimming at V came to 2 bases and at J to 9 bases, leaving 11 bases not matched to a gene. Germline assignment: CDR1 SGHKS and CDR2 YYEKEE (reference sequence). The length of the CDR3 is 15 residues. Produced via immunoSEQ multiplex PCR; TCRdb's table is partial and in-frame only. The repertoire consists of about 110,000 clones, with around 90% occurring once and the leading ten covering over 1.5%. The receptor comes from a female donor with multiple sclerosis, enrolled in a pregnancy study. The chain joins TRBV5-5 to TRBJ1-2; 9 bases match TRBD1. Here the sequenced sample was peripheral blood, taken before pregnancy. Here the CDR3 DNA reads TGTGCCAGCAGCTTTCCGGGACAGGGAACGAGGAGCTACACCTTC. Translation gives CASSFPGQGTRSYTF.